The subject of this entry is one T cell receptor (beta chain). The antigen is unknown. V was shortened by 5 bases and J by 6 bases, with 11 bases between the two germline ends. The CDR3 runs to 12 residues. The germline V gene encodes CDR1 GTSNPN and CDR2 SVGIG (reference sequence). The entry originates in a study of PD-1 blockade in classical Hodgkin lymphoma. Sequencing used immunoSEQ multiplex PCR; TCRdb keeps in-frame clones, though not all of them. The sample lists approximately 65,000 clones, 88% seen once, with around 13% in the top ten. All patients experienced relapse after autologous stem cell transplantation, and brentuximab vedotin exposure was variable. Findings and caveats of the study: The authors excluded patients who started nivolumab under 1 year after ASCT.

This rearrangement joins TRBV30 to TRBJ1-5, with a tentative D call TRBD1 (6 bases). Sequences were derived from peripheral blood mononuclear cells (PBMCs), sampled at baseline. The receptor was isolated from a human donor with classical Hodgkin lymphoma. The DNA for the CDR3 is TGTGCCTGGGGGGACAAGGGTCAGCCCCAGCATTTT. It codes for CAWGDKGQPQHF.